This T cell receptor (beta chain) was observed in a study of blood T cells in healthy people across ages. Primed by a sample-barcoded 5' primer and a J-beta primer mix, a second PCR proceeded for about 7 to 11 cycles. TCRdb ran MiXCR on the 5' RACE reads and lists one entry per CDR3 protein. Of about 730,000 distinct CDR3 sequences listed, around 40% were seen once; the top ten hold around a fifth. The TCR comes from a woman aged 55-69 years in good health. The specimen was blood.

Here the CDR3 DNA reads TGTGCCAGCAGCAGGGCTGACAGGCCTAGAGTGGAGCAGTACTTC. Amino acid sequence: CASSRADRPRVEQYF. The gene calls are TRBV21-1 and TRBJ2-5; whether TRBD1, the table's D call, matches the DNA was not checked. TRBV21-1 constitutes a pseudogene. The CDR3 contains 15 residues.